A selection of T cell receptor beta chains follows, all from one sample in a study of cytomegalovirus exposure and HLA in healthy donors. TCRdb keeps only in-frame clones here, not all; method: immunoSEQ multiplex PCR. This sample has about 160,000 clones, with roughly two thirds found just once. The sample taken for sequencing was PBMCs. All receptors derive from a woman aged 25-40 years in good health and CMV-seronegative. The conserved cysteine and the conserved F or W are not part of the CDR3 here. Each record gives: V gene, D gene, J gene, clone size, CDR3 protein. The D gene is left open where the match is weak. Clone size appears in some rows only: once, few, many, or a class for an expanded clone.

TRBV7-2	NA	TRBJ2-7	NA	ASSPPGGAYEQY
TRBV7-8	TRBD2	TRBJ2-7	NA	ASSSPGLAGDQQY
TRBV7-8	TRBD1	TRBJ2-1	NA	ASSTDRGDEQF
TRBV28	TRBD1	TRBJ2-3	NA	ASSSPGTDSTDTQY
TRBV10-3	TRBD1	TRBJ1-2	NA	AISESGDSYGYT
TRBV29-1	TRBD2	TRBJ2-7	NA	SVEGGLAAEQY
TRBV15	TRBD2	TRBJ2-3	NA	ATSRARQAGGGPQY
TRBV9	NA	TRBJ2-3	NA	ASSPRTRGNTDTQY
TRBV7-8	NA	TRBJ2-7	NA	ASSLLGYEQY
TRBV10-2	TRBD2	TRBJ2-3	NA	ASSQGLVRPADTQY
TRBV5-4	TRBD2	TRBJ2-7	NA	ASSSGTRVDEQY
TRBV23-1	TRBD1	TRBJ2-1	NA	ATQDRGMDEQF
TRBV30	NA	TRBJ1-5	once	AWSVGGGHNQPQH
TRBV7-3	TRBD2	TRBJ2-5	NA	ASSSNSLAGETQY
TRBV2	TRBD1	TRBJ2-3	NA	ASRGQTDTQY
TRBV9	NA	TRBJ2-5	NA	ASSVRGGVETQY
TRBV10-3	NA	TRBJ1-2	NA	AISEPKIPRGFYGYT
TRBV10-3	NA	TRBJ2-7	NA	AISESAGSYEQY
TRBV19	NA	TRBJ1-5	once	ASSMLGGNQPQH
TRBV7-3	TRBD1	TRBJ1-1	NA	ASSLTGLNTEAF
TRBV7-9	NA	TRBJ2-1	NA	ASSLSIGLYNEQF
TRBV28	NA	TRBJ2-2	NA	ASRPGLGRTGELF
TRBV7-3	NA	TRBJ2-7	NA	ASSLGSRGEQY
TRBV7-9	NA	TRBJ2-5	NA	ASSLGGRETQY
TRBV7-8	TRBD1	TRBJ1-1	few	ASSLRQGGTEAF
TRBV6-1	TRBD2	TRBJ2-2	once	ASTLLARNTGELF
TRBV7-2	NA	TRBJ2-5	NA	ASSFSGEAGETQY
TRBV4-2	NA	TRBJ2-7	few	ASRLSASSYEQY
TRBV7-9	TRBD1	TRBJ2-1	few	ASGIGTGSVGEQF
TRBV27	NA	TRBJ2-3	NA	ASSRSSTDTQY
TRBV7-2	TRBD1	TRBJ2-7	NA	ASSSGQVYEQY
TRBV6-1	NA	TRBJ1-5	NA	ASSEGQEPYSNQPQH
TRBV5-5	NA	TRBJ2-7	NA	ASSFETRSYEQY
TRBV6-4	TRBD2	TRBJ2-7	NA	ASSTFGKNSGSSREQY
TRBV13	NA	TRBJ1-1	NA	ASRELRAEAF
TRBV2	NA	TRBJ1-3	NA	ASREGLVAGNTIY
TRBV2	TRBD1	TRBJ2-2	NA	ASRLEGAGGELF
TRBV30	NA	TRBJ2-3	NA	AWSMVGGATDTQY
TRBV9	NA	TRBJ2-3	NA	ASSVGGRSDTQY
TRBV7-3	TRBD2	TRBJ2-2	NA	ASSSLAGEELF
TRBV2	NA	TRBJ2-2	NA	ASSETGELF
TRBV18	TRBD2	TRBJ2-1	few	ASSRSGSNLNEQF
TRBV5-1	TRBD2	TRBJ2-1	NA	ASSASGGYDEQF
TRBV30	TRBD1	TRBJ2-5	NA	AWGTEQETQY
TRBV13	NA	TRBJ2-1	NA	ASSSGEGYNEQF
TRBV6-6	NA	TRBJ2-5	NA	ASSYSTGGTQY
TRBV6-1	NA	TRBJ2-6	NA	ASTIPLGANVLT
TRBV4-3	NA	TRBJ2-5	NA	ASSQDFTGWKTQY
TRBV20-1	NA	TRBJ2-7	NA	SAGGRYGQY
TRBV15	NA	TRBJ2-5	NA	ATSRGPLQETQY
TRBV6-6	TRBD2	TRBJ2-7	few	ALATRGGAEQY
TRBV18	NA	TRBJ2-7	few	ASSLQSSYEQY
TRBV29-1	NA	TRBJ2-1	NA	SVEYGRFDEQF
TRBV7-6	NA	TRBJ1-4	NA	ASSLLMGRPEKLF
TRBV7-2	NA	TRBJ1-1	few	ASKRGGQSEAF